This T cell receptor (beta chain) was recovered during a study of T cell repertoires in cytomegalovirus infection. Turning to the study itself: CMV infection plus the matching HLA type was flagged by public TCR beta signatures. Points from the study as a whole: CMV-specific HLA-C-restricted TCR beta clonotypes dominated the ex vivo response.

This clonotype came up many times. What it recognizes is unknown. TCRdb reprocessed the reads with MiXCR, giving one entry per CDR3 protein. This sample has roughly 500,000 distinct CDR3 sequences; 16% occur once, and the top ten carry 24%. CDR3 length equals 15 residues. V trimming: 6 bases; J trimming: 5 bases; junction bases outside the gene matches: 13. Per germline, CDR1 SGHVS and CDR2 FQNEAQ. Sequenced input: CD8+ T cells from PBMCs. The receptor's source is a human donor in good health (CMV status not recorded). Some clones in this sample may be carry-over from other donors' samples. The chain uses TRBV7-8 and TRBJ2-7, with 7 positions matching TRBD2. The CDR3 nucleotides read TGTGCCAGCAGGGGGGGGACCTCTTCCCCCCACGAGCAGTACTTC. Amino acids: CASRGGTSSPHEQYF.